These T cell receptor beta chains were read from a single sample in a study of blood T cell repertoires in COVID-19. TCRdb's table, derived via immunoSEQ multiplex PCR, lists solely in-frame clones and lacks some. The repertoire includes roughly 260,000 clones, approximately 90% of them detected once, and less than 5% sits in the top ten. The specimen was peripheral blood. Receptors were obtained from a man aged 60-69 years who had recovered from COVID-19. Each CDR3 is given with its conserved first and last residue.

>TRBV7-9
CASSLVAGGPRNEQFF
>TRBV4-2
CASSQDDRGRGNTIYF
>TRBV27
CASSLISVGEKLFF
>TRBV7-9
CASSLAGGEEKLFF
>TRBV2
CASSVGSGGSYGYTF
>TRBV30
CAWSKPPGVGNSPLHF
>TRBV29-1
CSVERGGAGYTF
>TRBV19
CASSPISGTGNSYEQYF
>TRBV3-1/TRBV3-2
CASSLTTGGNSPLHF
>TRBV30
CACRTESSYEQYF
>TRBV12-5
CASGSGLAGAVDTQYF
>TRBV3-1/TRBV3-2
CASSQDTTSGMSQYF
>TRBV7-9
CASSLAADHVDEQFF
>TRBV9
CASSANNAGQFTGELFF
>TRBV3-1/TRBV3-2
CASSHVTPKATEAFF
>TRBV18
CASTAIDEQFF
>TRBV2
CASSQLVGANEQFF
>TRBV7-2
CASSLWTDSYEQYF
>TRBV5-1
CASSRVRTGNDYEQYF
>TRBV6-5
CASSSNSGSSYNEQFF
>TRBV18
CASSPSGRVQETQYF
>TRBV7-7
CASSPTGGINEQFF
>TRBV10-3
CAISRTGGNYGYTF
>TRBV7-3
CASSRDRGDETQYF
>TRBV9
CASTQGEGPTDTEAFF
>TRBV12-3/TRBV12-4
CASSPDRAHEQYF
>TRBV3-1/TRBV3-2
CASSPGQVGGYTF
>TRBV29-1
CSAGGGRTNTGELFF
>TRBV5-4
CASSLDRYSYEQYF
>TRBV6-6
CASREGGGQPQHF
>TRBV7-9
CASSLGGIGTDTQYF
>TRBV6-5
CASSQGGIGTEAFF
>TRBV5-1
CASSLVGGDTDTQYF
>TRBV14
CASSQDLRETQYF
>TRBV5-6
CASSLLAGGLTLSSYEQYF
>TRBV4-2
CASSQERGTYEQYF
>TRBV4-2
CASSQGTPNTEAFF
>TRBV6-5
CASRRVNTGELFF
>TRBV5-1
CASSLARQGFTGDEQYF
>TRBV5-4
CASSFGGRYIQYF
>TRBV4-1
CASSQGPLGLSDTQYF
>TRBV25-1
CASRSTNSPLHF
>TRBV19
CASSIGGGNSYEQYF
>TRBV5-1
CASSSIQGSNSPLHF
>TRBV28
CASSLELAKNIQYF
>TRBV27
CASSLIQSSYNSPLHF
>TRBV13
CASSRTGQVGYNEQFF
>TRBV19
CASRRTGPTEAFF
>TRBV27
CASSTGMDHNQPQHF
>TRBV29-1
CSVVLYNEQFF
>TRBV19
CASSIGDRGADTQYF
>TRBV6-2/TRBV6-3
CASSLSGKPNYGYTF
>TRBV29-1
CSVEPNTGELFF
>TRBV5-8
CASSSGSSTDTQYF
>TRBV5-4
CASSPGLSGEETQYF
>TRBV5-1
CASSAYAGTSNEQFF
>TRBV20-1
CSASPGFSYNEQFF
>TRBV30
CAWLQGSEAFF
>TRBV6-5
CASSLGLAAYEQYF